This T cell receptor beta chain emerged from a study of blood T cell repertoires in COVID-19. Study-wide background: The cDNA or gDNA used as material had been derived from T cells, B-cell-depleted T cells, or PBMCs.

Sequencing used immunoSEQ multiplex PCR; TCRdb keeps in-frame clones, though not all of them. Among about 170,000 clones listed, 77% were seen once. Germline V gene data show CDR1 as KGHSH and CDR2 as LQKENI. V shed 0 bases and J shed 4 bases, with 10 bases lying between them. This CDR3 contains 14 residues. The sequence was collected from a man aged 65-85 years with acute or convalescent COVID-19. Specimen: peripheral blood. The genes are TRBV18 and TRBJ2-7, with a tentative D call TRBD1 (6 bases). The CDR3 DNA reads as TGTGCCAGCTCACCACCAGGCAGGGGTTACGAGCAGTACTTC. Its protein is CASSPPGRGYEQYF. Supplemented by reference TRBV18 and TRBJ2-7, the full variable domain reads NAGVMQNPRHLVRRRGQEARLRCSPMKGHSHVYWYRQLPEEGLKFMVYLQKENIIDESGMPKERFSAEFPKEGPSILRIQQVVRGDSAAYFCASSPPGRGYEQYFGPGTRLTVT.